The clone carrying this T cell receptor (beta chain) was detected a few times. Its matching antigen is unknown. This sample stems from a study of tumor-infiltrating lymphocytes in localized non-small cell lung cancer. Study conclusions and caveats: Higher tumor T cell infiltration than in uninvolved lung was supported by TCRbeta sequencing. Only some patients had TCR sequencing, depending on available tissue.

This CDR3 has 13 residues. V lost 7 bases to trimming and J lost 2 bases, with 12 bases between them. Germline V lookup: CDR1 SGDLS, CDR2 YYNGEE. Sequencing was performed with immunoSEQ multiplex PCR; in TCRdb, only in-frame clones are kept and a portion is missing. The sample has 6,000 to 7,500 clones, 74% seen once. The chain employs TRBV9 and TRBJ2-5; perhaps TRBD1 as D (5 bases). The TCR comes from a human donor with non-small cell lung cancer. The sample was uninvolved lung tissue not adjacent to the tumor. The CDR3 loop reads CASGRGQQETQYF. For the CDR3, the DNA is TGTGCCAGCGGAAGGGGCCAGCAAGAGACCCAGTACTTC.